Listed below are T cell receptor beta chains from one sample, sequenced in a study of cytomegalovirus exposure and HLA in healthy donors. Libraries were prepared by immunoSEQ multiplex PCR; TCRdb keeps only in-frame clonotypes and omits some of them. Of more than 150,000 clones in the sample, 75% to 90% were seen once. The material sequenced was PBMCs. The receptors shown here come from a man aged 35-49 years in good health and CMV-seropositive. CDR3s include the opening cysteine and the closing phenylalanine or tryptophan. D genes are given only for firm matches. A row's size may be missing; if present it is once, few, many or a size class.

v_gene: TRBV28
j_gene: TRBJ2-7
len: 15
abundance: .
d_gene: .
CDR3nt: TGTGCCAGCAACAAGAGACCCGGGACATCCTACGAGCAGTACTTC
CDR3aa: CASNKRPGTSYEQYF

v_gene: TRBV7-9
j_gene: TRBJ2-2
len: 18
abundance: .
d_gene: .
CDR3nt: TGTGCCAGCAGCTTTCGGCGGAAGGCTACCAAGAACACCGGGGAGCTGTTTTTT
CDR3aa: CASSFRRKATKNTGELFF

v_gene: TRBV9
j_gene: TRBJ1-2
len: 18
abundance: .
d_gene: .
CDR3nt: TGTGCCAGCAGCGGGCGACGGTCTTTGGGGAGGGAAATGTATGGCTACACCTTC
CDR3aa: CASSGRRSLGREMYGYTF

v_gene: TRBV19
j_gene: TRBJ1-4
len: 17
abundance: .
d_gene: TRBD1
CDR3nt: TGTGCCAGTAGTATACGACCAGGTACAGGGGGACGTGAAAAACTGTTTTTT
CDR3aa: CASSIRPGTGGREKLFF

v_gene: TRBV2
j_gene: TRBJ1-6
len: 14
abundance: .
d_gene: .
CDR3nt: TGTGCCAGCAGTGAATTAGGGGGGGCCTCACCCCTCCACTTT
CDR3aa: CASSELGGASPLHF

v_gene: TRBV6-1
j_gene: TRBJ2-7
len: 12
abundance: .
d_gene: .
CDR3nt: TGTGCCAGCAGTGACAGATATTACGAGCAGTACTTC
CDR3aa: CASSDRYYEQYF

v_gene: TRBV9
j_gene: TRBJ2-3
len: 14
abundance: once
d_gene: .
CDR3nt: TGTGCCAGCAGCCCCCCGGGGTATGACGATACGCAGTATTTT
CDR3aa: CASSPPGYDDTQYF

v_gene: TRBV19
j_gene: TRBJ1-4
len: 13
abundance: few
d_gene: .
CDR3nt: TGTGCCAGTAGCACTACAACTAATGAAAAACTGTTTTTT
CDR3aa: CASSTTTNEKLFF

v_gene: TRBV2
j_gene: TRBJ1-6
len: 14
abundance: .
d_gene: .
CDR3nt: TGTGCCAGCAGGAAAGAGTCCTATAATTCACCCCTCCACTTT
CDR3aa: CASRKESYNSPLHF

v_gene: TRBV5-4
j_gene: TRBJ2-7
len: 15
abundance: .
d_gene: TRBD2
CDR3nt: TGTGCCAGCAGCTTTAGCGGGGAAGGGATCTACGAGCAGTACTTC
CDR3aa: CASSFSGEGIYEQYF

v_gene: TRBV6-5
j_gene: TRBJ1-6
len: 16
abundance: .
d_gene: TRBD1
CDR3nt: TGTGCCAGCAGTTTGACCGGGACAGGGAGGAATTCACCCCTCCACTTT
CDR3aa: CASSLTGTGRNSPLHF

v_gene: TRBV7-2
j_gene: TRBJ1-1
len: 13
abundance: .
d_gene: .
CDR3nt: TGTGCCAGCAGCCAAGGCTCAGGGAGGGCAGCTTTCTTT
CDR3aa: CASSQGSGRAAFF

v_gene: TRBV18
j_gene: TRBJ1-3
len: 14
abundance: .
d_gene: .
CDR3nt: TGTGCCAGCTCACTCGGGACGGGAGAATACACCATATATTTT
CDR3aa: CASSLGTGEYTIYF

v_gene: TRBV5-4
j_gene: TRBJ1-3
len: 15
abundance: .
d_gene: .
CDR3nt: TGTGCCAGCAGCGGCGCGGGGCTATCTGGAAACACCATATATTTT
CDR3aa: CASSGAGLSGNTIYF

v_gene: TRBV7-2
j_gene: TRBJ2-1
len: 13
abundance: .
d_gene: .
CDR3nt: TGTGCCAGCAACTCTGGGGGCCTTAATGAGCAGTTCTTC
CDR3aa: CASNSGGLNEQFF

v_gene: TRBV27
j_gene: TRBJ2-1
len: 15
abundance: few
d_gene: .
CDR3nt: TGTGCCAGCAGTTTGGGGCTAAGCTCCTACAATGAGCAGTTCTTC
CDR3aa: CASSLGLSSYNEQFF

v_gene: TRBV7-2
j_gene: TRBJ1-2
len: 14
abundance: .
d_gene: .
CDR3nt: TGTGCCAGCAGCCCATTCCGGGACACTCATGGCTACACCTTC
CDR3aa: CASSPFRDTHGYTF

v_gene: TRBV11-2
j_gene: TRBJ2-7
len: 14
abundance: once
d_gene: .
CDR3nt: TGTGCCAGCAGCTTAGATCCAGGTGGATACGAGCAGTACTTC
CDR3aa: CASSLDPGGYEQYF